The sample holds many counts of the clone carrying this TCR beta chain. These data originate in a study of T cell repertoires in cytomegalovirus infection. The CDR3 is 16 amino acids. V lost 1 base, J lost 2 bases, and 13 bases lay in between. Germline V gives CDR1 SGHVT, CDR2 SQSDAQ. TCRdb used MiXCR to reprocess the reads, holding one entry per CDR3 protein. This repertoire shows approximately 550,000 distinct CDR3 sequences, approximately 15% found once; its top ten account for roughly a quarter. Sequenced material: CD8+ T cells from PBMCs. This sequence joins TRBV7-4 and TRBJ2-3, with a weak D call TRBD2 (7 bases). The receptor comes from a human donor in good health (CMV status not recorded). Some clones in this sample may be carry-over from other donors' samples. This CDR3 is CASSLVSGGPTDTQYF. The CDR3 DNA sequence: TGTGCCAGCAGCTTAGTTTCGGGGGGCCCCACAGATACGCAGTATTTT.